This is a list of T cell receptor beta chains from one sample in a study of T cell responses to AZD1222 COVID-19 vaccine. The assay was immunoSEQ multiplex PCR, and TCRdb's table has in-frame clones only and misses some. The sample includes roughly 100,000 clones, approximately 84% of them seen just once. The source material was peripheral blood, sampled on day 0 of AZD1222 vaccination. These receptors were collected from an adult in good health. CDR3s leave out the opening cysteine and the closing phenylalanine or tryptophan. Fields, in order: V gene, clone size, D gene, J gene, CDR3 protein. D genes are given only for firm matches. Clone size is not always given. Where it is, it says once, few, many or a class for expanded clones.

TRBV3-1/TRBV3-2	.	.	TRBJ1-3	ASSDLWTSGNTIY
TRBV4-3	.	TRBD2	TRBJ2-5	ASSRTSGAQETQY
TRBV2	many	.	TRBJ1-1	ASRFEGGTEAF
TRBV6-2/TRBV6-3	.	.	TRBJ2-1	ASSPGVYEQF
TRBV9	.	TRBD2	TRBJ2-1	ASSALAGGVYNEQF
TRBV7-9	.	TRBD1	TRBJ2-1	ASLKSPGGHEQF
TRBV28	.	.	TRBJ2-6	ASSSPGRSGANVLT
TRBV3-1/TRBV3-2	.	.	TRBJ1-2	ASSLNYGYT
TRBV7-9	once	.	TRBJ2-5	ASSLILWGRVETQY
TRBV7-8	.	.	TRBJ2-1	ASSLDHEQF
TRBV7-8	few	TRBD2	TRBJ2-1	ASNSGGGMYNEQF
TRBV5-6	once	.	TRBJ2-2	ASSPRAGELF
TRBV2	few	.	TRBJ1-4	ASVAYNEKLF
TRBV28	.	TRBD1	TRBJ1-2	ASSSGTGGFYGYT
TRBV12-3/TRBV12-4	.	.	TRBJ1-3	ASSFGGNTIY
TRBV6-5	few	.	TRBJ2-1	ASRPPTRNSNEQF
TRBV2	few	.	TRBJ1-2	ASSPQAFYGYT
TRBV2	.	.	TRBJ2-7	ASSDVRTSGEQY
TRBV27	.	.	TRBJ1-2	ASSPLLPPANYGYT
TRBV29-1	.	TRBD1	TRBJ2-2	SVEGFRDRGRTGELF
TRBV7-9	.	.	TRBJ1-3	ASSSDDGNTIY
TRBV11-2	.	TRBD2	TRBJ2-3	ASSLLAGAADTQY
TRBV2	few	TRBD1	TRBJ1-1	ASSEAPPRTQGGKTEAF
TRBV7-2	.	.	TRBJ1-6	ASSFRDPRQNSPLH
TRBV4-3	.	.	TRBJ1-6	ASSQTIKNNSPLH
TRBV5-6	.	.	TRBJ1-5	ASSGLNQPQH
TRBV24-1	many	.	TRBJ1-5	ATSDSRTAPNQPQH
TRBV6-6	.	TRBD1	TRBJ2-1	ASSRGQAYEQF
TRBV30	.	.	TRBJ1-3	AWSGSNTIY
TRBV20-1	.	.	TRBJ1-2	SANDGYGYT
TRBV12-3/TRBV12-4	.	.	TRBJ2-2	ASSSSTGELF
TRBV9	.	.	TRBJ2-7	ASSLTPTAGYSYEQY
TRBV7-9	.	.	TRBJ1-2	ASNQKKDYGYT
TRBV6-5	.	TRBD1	TRBJ1-1	ASKDRGLITEAF
TRBV18	few	.	TRBJ1-6	ASSLDPPGANQNSPLH
TRBV3-1/TRBV3-2	.	TRBD2	TRBJ2-3	ASSQFSGSGTDTQY
TRBV28	.	.	TRBJ1-2	ASSLTGNFYGYT
TRBV27	.	.	TRBJ1-2	ASTKRHSSTLTREVRGYT
TRBV6-5	.	.	TRBJ2-7	ASSYSGAYEQY
TRBV4-1	few	.	TRBJ1-6	ASRLGGQDGSPLH
TRBV11-1	.	.	TRBJ2-5	ASSYPQGISKETQY
TRBV7-2	.	TRBD1	TRBJ2-7	ASSPSGTGFYEQY
TRBV30	.	TRBD2	TRBJ2-3	AWSPSGGTTDTQY
TRBV6-6	.	.	TRBJ1-2	ASRGGDQFYGYT
TRBV5-1	.	.	TRBJ2-3	ASIRNPGLGSTDTQY
TRBV6-5	.	.	TRBJ1-2	ASTPRRDNYGYT